This TCR beta chain was sequenced in a study of T-cell memory formation after mild COVID-19. Deletions cut 1 base from V and 3 bases from J, with 10 bases between. CDR3 length: 15 residues. Germline CDR1 SGHTA, CDR2 FQGNSA. TCRdb re-called the 5' RACE reads with MiXCR, one entry per CDR3 protein. The sample lists 180,000 or so distinct CDR3 sequences; approximately 10% were seen once. The chain combines TRBV7-2 with TRBJ2-4; the D gene is possibly TRBD2 (5 bases). The TCR originated in a man in his late teens or twenties who had mild COVID-19 (a few samples of this study predate the infection). Cell type and time point are not known. Input material: PBMCs or a T cell subset sorted from them (not recorded which). CDR3 nucleotides: TGTGCCAGCAGCTTAGTAGCTGGGAGCAAAAACATTCAGTACTTC. Translating gives CASSLVAGSKNIQYF.